This T cell receptor (beta chain) is drawn from a study of blood T cell repertoires in COVID-19. The participants were between roughly 18 and 89 years old and came from under 25 US areas. Donors were grouped by their self-reported clinical history. Two negative PCRs, clearance, or symptom resolution had been documented for recovered Cohort 3 donors. The germline CDR1 and CDR2 sequences are KGHDR and SFDVKD. The CDR3 is 15 amino acids. V lost 3 bases and J lost 4, with 14 bases in between. Authors' data handling: It was from reference gene primer amplification that nucleated cell counts were estimated. Clones were read by immunoSEQ multiplex PCR, and TCRdb kept only the in-frame ones, dropping some. That table is the source of V, J and clone size, and D and trimming were worked out from the DNA. The repertoire has 300,000 to 400,000 clones, 80% to 90% of them found once; the top ten carry more than 0.8%.

Sample: PBMCs or T cells enriched from blood (not recorded which). J is TRBJ1-2 and V is TRBV24-1; tentative D call: TRBD1 (5 bases). The TCR was taken from a young man who had recovered from COVID-19. The CDR3 loop reads CATSDREGVIYGYTF. The CDR3 region has the DNA TGTGCCACCAGTGATCGTGAAGGGGTGATCTATGGCTACACCTTC.